These 8 T cell receptor beta chains share one sample of origin, sequenced in a study of T-cell reconstitution after alpha-beta-depleted transplantation in children. Library preparation (for TCRbeta) was performed with unique molecular identifiers. MiXCR was run by TCRdb on the PCR reads, yielding one entry per CDR3 protein. The sample yields around 60,000 distinct CDR3 sequences, roughly 46% seen once. The specimen was PBMCs, mostly from graft donor cells, collected 360 days after TCRalphabeta/CD19-depleted stem cell transplant. These receptors were obtained from a male patient between 5 and 17 years old who had a stem cell transplant for acute lymphoblastic leukemia, so the T cells may come from the graft donor.

This clonotype was seen a handful of times. The chain carries TRBV12-3 or TRBV12-4 and TRBJ2-7; no definite D call. The CDR3 has 12 amino acids. V lost 5 bases and J 3 bases, leaving 8 bases between the germline ends. This chain's CDR3 is CASSPSGYEQYF. DNA of the CDR3: TGTGCCAGCAGTCCGTCCGGCTACGAGCAGTACTTC.

This clonotype was observed a handful of times. The V call is TRBV15, the J call TRBJ2-5; a weak D match, TRBD2 (6 bases). V gave up 6 bases and J gave up 4 bases, with 12 bases separating them. Germline V lookup: CDR1 LNHNV, CDR2 YYDKDF (reference sequence). The CDR3 covers 13 residues. The CDR3 loop reads CATSPGRGETQYF. For the CDR3, the DNA is TGTGCCACCAGTCCCGGGAGAGGAGAGACCCAGTACTTC.

The chain recombines TRBV20-1 with TRBJ2-7, with 8 bases that match TRBD1. With V trimmed by 5 bases and J by 5 bases, 8 bases remained unmatched. This CDR3 has 13 residues. Germline CDR1 is DFQATT and CDR2 is SNEGSKA (reference sequence). CDR3 loop: CSALTGERNEQYF. DNA for the CDR3: TGCAGTGCTCTGACAGGGGAGAGGAACGAGCAGTACTTC.

This clonotype was observed a few times. The genes are TRBV5-1 and TRBJ2-3, with D unclear. V lost 0 bases and J 0 bases, leaving 5 bases between the germline ends. There are 14 residues in the CDR3. CDR1 SGHRS and CDR2 YFSETQ come from the germline V gene. CDR3 nucleotides: TGCGCCAGCAGCTTGGATAGTAGCACAGATACGCAGTATTTT. Its protein is CASSLDSSTDTQYF. The full variable domain, completed using reference TRBV5-1 and TRBJ2-3, is KAGVTQTPRYLIKTRGQQVTLSCSPISGHRSVSWYQQTPGQGLQFLFEYFSETQRNKGNFPGRFSGRQFSNSRSEMNVSTLELGDSALYLCASSLDSSTDTQYFGPGTRLTVL.

V and J are TRBV28 and TRBJ2-7; 13 bases are shared with TRBD2. The germline gives CDR1 MDHEN, CDR2 SYDVKM. Losses at the gene ends were 5 bases for V and 1 base for J; bases not matched to a gene: 8. This CDR3 is 17 amino acids long. CDR3 DNA: TGTGCCAGCAGTCAACTAGCGGGAGGGCGTCGGTCCTACGAGCAGTACTTC. It translates to CASSQLAGGRRSYEQYF.

The rearrangement joins TRBV9 to TRBJ1-5; TRBD1 is a possible D gene (5 bases). This CDR3 comprises 15 residues. Germline V lookup: CDR1 SGDLS, CDR2 YYNGEE. V lost 1 base and J 0 bases, leaving 8 bases between the germline ends. In DNA, the CDR3 is TGTGCCAGCAGCGTAACAGGATATAGCAATCAGCCCCAGCATTTT. This gives the protein CASSVTGYSNQPQHF.

Only one count was recorded for this clonotype. The V gene is TRBV10-3, the J gene TRBJ2-1; weak D call: TRBD1 (6 bases). Germline V gene data show CDR1 as ENHRY and CDR2 as SYGVKD. V lost 4 bases to trimming and J lost 8 bases, with 9 bases between them. The CDR3 covers 12 residues. The CDR3 loop reads CAISAPGDEQFF. The DNA for the CDR3 is TGTGCCATCAGTGCCCCAGGGGATGAGCAGTTCTTC.

This sequence joins TRBV7-8 and TRBJ2-5, with D hard to call. V dropped 0 bases and J dropped 5 bases, with 4 bases sitting between them. The germline CDR1 and CDR2 sequences are SGHVS and FQNEAQ. This CDR3 contains 12 residues. This CDR3 reads CASSLAHETQYF. The CDR3 DNA reads TGTGCCAGCAGCTTAGCGCACGAGACCCAGTACTTC.